The 32 T cell receptor beta chains reported below all come from one sample, sequenced in a study of blood T cell repertoires in COVID-19. Here immunoSEQ multiplex PCR was the method, and the copy in TCRdb shows in-frame clones only, minus some. The sample records around 200,000 clones, roughly 80% being singletons. Sample: peripheral blood. The source of these receptors is an elderly woman with acute or convalescent COVID-19.

This clone was counted a few times. The chain couples TRBV19 to TRBJ2-7, with TRBD1 as a possible D gene (6 bases). V lost 4 bases and J 5 bases, leaving 15 bases between the germline ends. The CDR3 totals 14 residues. Germline CDR1 reads LNHDA; CDR2 reads SQIVND (reference sequence). The CDR3 here is CASSNGQLWNEQYF. CDR3 sequence (DNA): TGTGCCAGTAGTAACGGACAGTTATGGAACGAGCAGTACTTC.

The gene calls are TRBV7-8 and TRBJ1-2; TRBD1 is a possible D gene (6 bases). The V end was cut by 4 bases, the J end by 8 bases, with 20 bases between. This CDR3 is built from 15 residues. Germline V lookup: CDR1 SGHVS, CDR2 FQNEAQ. DNA for the CDR3: TGTGCCAGCAGCTCCCTCGTCTTGGGGGGGCGAGGCTACACCTTC. As protein: CASSSLVLGGRGYTF.

This rearrangement joins TRBV7-9 to TRBJ1-1; TRBD1 is a possible D gene (5 bases). V gave up 2 bases and J gave up 4 bases, with 17 bases separating them. CDR1 and CDR2 (germline): SEHNR, FQNEAQ (reference sequence). CDR3 size: 16 residues. CDR3 coding DNA: TGTGCCAGCAGCTTACCTACCCAGGGTAGCGGCACTGAAGCTTTCTTT. Translation: CASSLPTQGSGTEAFF.

This clone was observed a single time. The rearrangement uses TRBV9 and TRBJ2-1, with D uncertain. Germline CDR1 and CDR2: SGDLS and YYNGEE. V lost 2 bases, J lost 0 bases, and 6 bases lay in between. CDR3 length equals 14 residues. For the CDR3, the DNA is TGTGCCAGCAGCGTGGCAGGCTCCTACAATGAGCAGTTCTTC. This sequence encodes CASSVAGSYNEQFF.

J is TRBJ2-5 and V is TRBV5-1, with D tentatively TRBD2 (6 bases). The V end was cut by 6 bases, the J end by 1 base, with 10 bases between. The germline CDR1 and CDR2 sequences are SGHRS and YFSETQ. The CDR3 is 13 residues long. CDR3 sequence reads: CASKGLSQETQYF. The DNA for the CDR3 is TGCGCCAGCAAGGGACTTAGCCAAGAGACCCAGTACTTC.

The chain couples TRBV5-4 to TRBJ1-2; 7 bases align to TRBD1. With 2 bases clipped from V and 3 bases from J, the junction kept 7 bases outside the gene matches. The CDR3 runs 15 residues. Germline V gives CDR1 SGHNT, CDR2 YYREEE (reference sequence). As DNA, the CDR3 is TGTGCCAGCAGCTTCTATATTGGGACAGACTATGGCTACACCTTC. This sequence encodes CASSFYIGTDYGYTF.

As to this clone: Relative to the germline gene, one junction end is altered; a read error may explain this. The chain carries TRBV7-7 and TRBJ2-1; 10 bases fit TRBD2. Germline loops: CDR1 SSHAT, CDR2 FNYEAQ (reference sequence). This CDR3 has 15 amino acids. This CDR3 is CASSLGLAAYNEQFF. In DNA, the CDR3 is TGTGCTAGCAGCCTAGGACTAGCGGCCTACAATGAGCAGTTCTTC.

The rearrangement joins TRBV6-2 or TRBV6-3 to TRBJ1-1; D is unresolved. Trimming left V 5 bases short and J 9 bases short, with 31 bases between. Germline V CDR1 and CDR2: MNHEY, SVGEGT. This CDR3 is built from 18 residues. The CDR3 DNA follows: TGTGCCAGCAGTCAATTTGCCCCGCCGGGTGACGATTCCTATAAAGCTTTCTTT. Protein product: CASSQFAPPGDDSYKAFF.

The chain uses TRBV12-3 or TRBV12-4 and TRBJ1-2; perhaps TRBD1 as D (6 bases). Between the trimmed V and J ends, which lost 6 bases and 0 bases, there was a span of 8 bases. The CDR3 is made up of 13 amino acids. The CDR3: CASSTGTNYGYTF. In nucleotides, the CDR3 is TGTGCCAGCAGCACAGGGACTAACTATGGCTACACCTTC.

In this sample, this clone turned up many times. Additional DNA sequences in this sample encode the identical CDR3. The V call is TRBV7-9, the J call TRBJ2-1, with a tentative D call TRBD1 (5 bases). V lost 2 bases to trimming and J lost 0 bases, with 11 bases between them. The CDR3 spans 16 residues. Germline V lookup: CDR1 SEHNR, CDR2 FQNEAQ (reference sequence). The CDR3 nucleotides read TGTGCCAGCAGCTTAAGTAAGGGGCCCTCCTACAATGAGCAGTTCTTC. This codes for CASSLSKGPSYNEQFF.

CDR3 nucleotides: TGTGCCAGCAGCTTGGCAGGGGCGCGAGCTTTCTTT. Its protein is CASSLAGARAFF. The chain is built from TRBV5-4 and TRBJ1-1, with D possibly matching TRBD1 (6 bases). V was cut by 0 bases and J by 10 bases, with 10 bases left in between. CDR1 is SGHNT and CDR2 is YYREEE in the germline V gene (reference sequence). The CDR3 covers 12 residues.

The sample holds a few counts of this clone. V is TRBV4-3 and J is TRBJ1-2; the D gene is possibly TRBD1 (5 bases). The ends were cut back, 0 bases at V and 0 bases at J, with 14 bases in the middle. Germline V CDR1 and CDR2: LGHNA, YSLEER. The CDR3 spans 17 residues. The CDR3 reads CASSQDYGQRANYGYTF. In DNA, the CDR3 is TGCGCCAGCAGCCAAGATTATGGACAACGAGCTAACTATGGCTACACCTTC.

V gene TRBV9 combines with J gene TRBJ2-5, with D possibly being TRBD1 (6 bases). The V end was cut by 0 bases, the J end by 4 bases, with 16 bases between. Germline CDR1 SGDLS, CDR2 YYNGEE. The length of the CDR3 is 16 residues. CDR3 sequence (DNA): TGTGCCAGCAGCGTAGGAGTACAGGGATTTGGAGAGACCCAGTACTTC. Translating gives CASSVGVQGFGETQYF.

V gene TRBV3-1 (or the pseudogene TRBV3-2) combines with J gene TRBJ2-7; 7 bases align to TRBD1. J was trimmed by 2 bases and V by 4 bases; bases with no gene match: 5. Germline assignment: CDR1 LGHDT and CDR2 YNNKEL (reference sequence). The CDR3 totals 14 residues. CDR3 nucleotides: TGTGCCAGCAGCCCACAGGGGCTTCCCTACGAGCAGTACTTC. This gives the protein CASSPQGLPYEQYF.

This clone was seen a single time. This rearrangement joins TRBV12-3 or TRBV12-4 to TRBJ1-3, with 7 bases aligning to TRBD1. The ends lost 6 bases at V and 9 bases at J; junction bases unmatched: 8. CDR3 length equals 13 residues. This CDR3 reads CASSPIQGLTIYF. The CDR3 coding sequence is TGTGCCAGCAGCCCTATACAGGGGCTCACCATATATTTT.

This chain uses TRBV11-3 with TRBJ1-1, with D unclear. Trimming removed 2 bases at V and 7 bases at J, with 11 bases between. There are 13 residues in the CDR3. Germline loops: CDR1 SGHNT, CDR2 YENEEA. CDR3 sequence reads: CASSLYGTSEAFF. CDR3 nucleotides: TGTGCCAGCAGCTTATATGGTACGAGTGAAGCTTTCTTT.

The rearrangement links TRBV4-1 to TRBJ1-1; 10 bases line up with TRBD1. This CDR3 has 15 residues. Trimming took 4 bases from V and 2 from J; bases not matched to a gene: 4. The V gene's germline CDR1 is MGHRA and CDR2 YSYEKL. CDR3: CASSPGQGPNTEAFF. DNA of the CDR3: TGCGCCAGCAGCCCGGGACAGGGGCCTAACACTGAAGCTTTCTTT.

This sequence joins TRBV30 and TRBJ1-6, with 10 bases matching TRBD1. The length of the CDR3 is 15 residues. Germline V lookup: CDR1 GTSNPN, CDR2 SVGIG (reference sequence). Trimming removed 1 base from V and 10 bases from J; junction bases left unmatched: 7. The CDR3 here is CAWSGKGQGGSPLHF. The CDR3 bases are TGTGCCTGGAGTGGAAAAGGACAGGGGGGCTCACCCCTCCACTTT.

This clone was observed once. This chain uses TRBV5-1 with TRBJ2-2, with D maybe TRBD1 (5 bases). Germline assignment: CDR1 SGHRS and CDR2 YFSETQ. This CDR3 has 15 amino acids. V shed 0 bases and J shed 5 bases, with 11 bases lying between them. As DNA, the CDR3 is TGCGCCAGCAGCTTGGGGCAGGGAAAGACCGGGGAGCTGTTTTTT. Protein: CASSLGQGKTGELFF. Full variable domain (rest looked up from reference TRBV5-1 and TRBJ2-2): KAGVTQTPRYLIKTRGQQVTLSCSPISGHRSVSWYQQTPGQGLQFLFEYFSETQRNKGNFPGRFSGRQFSNSRSEMNVSTLELGDSALYLCASSLGQGKTGELFFGEGSRLTVL.

This CDR3 is CASSLPGTGYEKLFF. As DNA, the CDR3 is TGTGCCAGTAGCCTCCCCGGGACAGGGTATGAAAAACTGTTTTTT. The chain carries TRBV19 and TRBJ1-4; 9 bases fit TRBD1. The CDR3 spans 15 residues. J was trimmed by 6 bases and V by 6 bases; bases with no gene match: 8. Germline V gives CDR1 LNHDA, CDR2 SQIVND (reference sequence).

The rearrangement uses TRBV6-5 and TRBJ2-5; possibly TRBD2 for D (7 bases). V was cut by 7 bases and J by 4 bases, with 13 bases left in between. The germline gives CDR1 MNHEY, CDR2 SVGAGI. The CDR3 runs to 13 residues. The CDR3 reads CASKTGGRETQYF. The CDR3 coding sequence is TGTGCCAGCAAAACGGGGGGCCGAGAGACCCAGTACTTC.

V is TRBV5-6 and J is TRBJ1-4; TRBD1 might be the D (5 bases). The length of the CDR3 is 14 residues. Germline loops: CDR1 SGHDT, CDR2 YYEEEE. V gave up 6 bases and J gave up 2 bases, with 11 bases separating them. Here the CDR3 reads CASTAGGTNEKLFF. For the CDR3, the DNA is TGTGCCAGCACCGCCGGGGGGACTAATGAAAAACTGTTTTTT. The complete variable domain, with remaining parts taken from reference TRBV5-6 and TRBJ1-4, reads DAGVTQSPTHLIKTRGQQVTLRCSPKSGHDTVSWYQQALGQGPQFIFQYYEEEERQRGNFPDRFSGHQFPNYSSELNVNALLLGDSALYLCASTAGGTNEKLFFGSGTQLSVL.

The chain employs TRBV4-2 and TRBJ1-2; D is perhaps TRBD1 (5 bases). The germline V and J ends were trimmed by 2 bases and 2 bases, with 9 bases remaining between them. This CDR3 has 14 residues. Germline V gene lookup returns CDR1 LGHNA and CDR2 YNFKEQ. The CDR3 DNA reads as TGTGCCAGCAGCCAAAACAGGATAAACTATGGCTACACCTTC. The encoded protein is CASSQNRINYGYTF.

This clone was counted once. The CDR3 DNA sequence: TGTGCCTGGAAGGGGACTTCCTACGAGCAGTACTTC. Amino acid sequence: CAWKGTSYEQYF. The gene calls are TRBV30 and TRBJ2-7, with D possibly matching TRBD2 (6 bases). V lost 4 bases, J lost 1 base, and 8 bases lay in between. The CDR3 length is 12 residues. Germline values: CDR1 GTSNPN, CDR2 SVGIG (reference sequence).

V gene TRBV12-5 combines with J gene TRBJ2-5, with 11 bases matching TRBD2. This CDR3 comprises 14 residues. The V and J ends lost 1 base and 5 bases, in that order; junction bases with no gene match: 0. Germline V gene sequence: CDR1 LGHNT, CDR2 FRNRAP. The CDR3 DNA is TGTGCTAGTGGTTTGGGGACTAGCGGGGAGACCCAGTACTTC. Encoded protein: CASGLGTSGETQYF.

The gene calls are TRBV6-2 or TRBV6-3 and TRBJ1-1, with D unresolved. Germline assignment: CDR1 MNHEY and CDR2 SVGEGT. V lost 0 bases to trimming and J lost 0 bases, with 11 bases between them. The CDR3 consists of 16 residues. CDR3 residues: CASSYSVSYLNTEAFF. CDR3 coding DNA: TGTGCCAGCAGTTACTCCGTCTCGTACTTGAACACTGAAGCTTTCTTT.

The chain couples TRBV5-6 to TRBJ1-4; 10 positions match TRBD1. The CDR3 has 16 residues. Germline trimming cut 0 bases from V and 8 bases from J; bases unmatched to any gene: 7. Per the germline V gene, CDR1 is SGHDT and CDR2 is YYEEEE. The CDR3 loop reads CASSLEGQGMREKLFF. CDR3 in DNA: TGTGCCAGCAGCTTGGAGGGACAGGGGATGCGCGAAAAACTGTTTTTT.

The chain links TRBV6-5 to TRBJ1-2; possible D gene TRBD1, 6 bases. V lost 7 bases and J lost 4, with 13 bases in between. The CDR3 has 13 residues. Germline-derived CDR1 and CDR2 are MNHEY and SVGAGI. CDR3 nucleotide sequence: TGTGCCAGCAAAATAGGACAGCTCTATGGCTACACCTTC. It is translated as CASKIGQLYGYTF.

The chain couples TRBV7-2 to TRBJ2-1; TRBD2 agrees at 7 bases. The CDR3 is 15 residues long. V was pared by 3 bases and J by 1 base, with 3 bases of the junction left unmatched. Germline-derived CDR1 and CDR2 are SGHTA and FQGNSA. CDR3 region: CASSFGGGSYNEQFF. The CDR3 coding sequence is TGTGCCAGCAGCTTCGGCGGGGGTTCCTACAATGAGCAGTTCTTC.

The rearrangement joins TRBV4-1 to TRBJ2-7; 11 bases fit TRBD2. Per germline, CDR1 MGHRA and CDR2 YSYEKL. V gave up 4 bases and J gave up 0 bases; unmatched junction bases: 5. The CDR3 loop spans 16 amino acids. The CDR3 sequence: CASSRTSGGLSYEQYF. The CDR3 DNA reads as TGCGCCAGCAGCCGCACTAGCGGGGGACTCTCCTACGAGCAGTACTTC.

CDR3 residues: CASRRQGSLAGMLFF. CDR3 bases: TGTGCCAGCAGAAGGCAGGGAAGTCTAGCGGGAATGCTGTTTTTT. The V gene is TRBV2, the J gene TRBJ2-2; 9 nucleotides match TRBD2. Germline V gene data show CDR1 as SNHLY and CDR2 as FYNNEI. Unmatched junction bases numbered 15, after V lost 6 bases and J lost 13 bases. This CDR3 is built from 15 residues.

The chain joins TRBV30 to TRBJ2-7; D might be TRBD1 (6 bases). V lost 4 bases to trimming and J lost 5 bases, with 18 bases between them. This CDR3 has 14 amino acids. Looked up from germline, CDR1 is GTSNPN and CDR2 is SVGIG (reference sequence). This chain's CDR3 is CAWTLGRGIHEQYF. The CDR3 coding sequence is TGTGCCTGGACGTTGGGAAGGGGGATCCACGAGCAGTACTTC.